These 24 T cell receptor beta chains were all obtained from the same sample, sequenced in a study of T-cell reconstitution after alpha-beta-depleted transplantation in children. Unique molecular identifiers were built into the TCRbeta library. One entry per CDR3 protein results from TCRdb running MiXCR on the PCR reads. This sample has some 300,000 distinct CDR3 sequences; about a tenth occur once, and the top ten carry 2.4%. Sequenced material: PBMCs from the stem cell graft donor, taken from the stem cell graft. Every receptor here comes from a human donor who donated a stem cell graft to a child with acute lymphoblastic leukemia.

The rearrangement links TRBV5-1 to TRBJ2-3; 8 bases map to TRBD2. The CDR3 length is 15 residues. Germline V gives CDR1 SGHRS, CDR2 YFSETQ. J was trimmed by 3 bases and V by 4 bases; bases with no gene match: 7. Written as DNA, the CDR3 is TGCGCCAGCAGCACCAGCGGGAGATATACAGATACGCAGTATTTT. The encoded protein is CASSTSGRYTDTQYF.

This clonotype was counted a single time. The chain carries TRBV2 and TRBJ1-1, with 11 nucleotides matching TRBD1. Germline CDR1 is SNHLY and CDR2 is FYNNEI. V lost 4 bases and J lost 7; bases outside the gene matches: 2. The CDR3 extends over 13 amino acids. CDR3 sequence (DNA): TGTGCCAGCAGTGGGGACAGGGGGGTTGAAGCTTTCTTT. This encodes CASSGDRGVEAFF.

This clonotype was counted many times. The CDR3 loop reads CASSLTGTGGTEAFF. For the CDR3, the DNA is TGTGCCAGCAGCTTAACCGGGACAGGGGGCACTGAAGCTTTCTTT. The rearrangement links TRBV11-2 to TRBJ1-1, with 11 nucleotides matching TRBD1. The length of the CDR3 is 15 residues. Germline V gene lookup returns CDR1 SGHAT and CDR2 FQNNGV. V dropped 2 bases and J dropped 4; count of bases not matched to a gene: 3.

This clonotype was observed a few times. This CDR3 reads CASSQEIGRAPGELFF. For the CDR3, the DNA is TGCGCCAGCAGCCAAGAAATCGGGAGGGCCCCCGGGGAGCTGTTTTTT. The chain links TRBV4-3 to TRBJ2-2; 8 bases are a match to TRBD2. CDR3 size: 16 residues. Germline assignment: CDR1 LGHNA and CDR2 YSLEER. V trimming: 0 bases; J trimming: 6 bases; junction bases outside the gene matches: 6.

The chain employs TRBV5-6 and TRBJ1-1; 9 bases are shared with TRBD1. Unmatched junction bases numbered 3, after V lost 3 bases and J lost 0 bases. CDR3 size: 15 residues. The germline V gene encodes CDR1 SGHDT and CDR2 YYEEEE. For the CDR3, the DNA is TGTGCCAGCAGCTCCGGGACAGGGATGAACACTGAAGCTTTCTTT. This translates into CASSSGTGMNTEAFF. The complete variable domain, with remaining parts taken from reference TRBV5-6 and TRBJ1-1, reads DAGVTQSPTHLIKTRGQQVTLRCSPKSGHDTVSWYQQALGQGPQFIFQYYEEEERQRGNFPDRFSGHQFPNYSSELNVNALLLGDSALYLCASSSGTGMNTEAFFGQGTRLTVV.

This clonotype showed up just a few times. V and J are TRBV11-2 and TRBJ2-7, with 11 positions matching TRBD1. V gave up 5 bases and J gave up 1 base; unmatched junction bases: 4. CDR3 length equals 15 residues. Germline CDR1 and CDR2: SGHAT and FQNNGV. In DNA, the CDR3 is TGTGCCAGCAGCGGACAGGGGGCGGCTTCCTACGAGCAGTACTTC. Translation: CASSGQGAASYEQYF.

This clonotype was detected many times. The V gene is TRBV28, the J gene TRBJ2-2; D gene ambiguous. The CDR3 is 15 residues long. Trimming shortened V by 2 bases and J by 7 bases, and 14 bases separated the two germline ends. The germline V gene encodes CDR1 MDHEN and CDR2 SYDVKM. CDR3 amino acids: CASSLLGREDGELFF. The CDR3 bases are TGTGCCAGCAGTTTACTTGGACGAGAGGACGGGGAGCTGTTTTTT.

The J gene is TRBJ2-5, the V gene TRBV15; 9 bases are a match to TRBD1. The length of the CDR3 is 17 residues. J lost 3 bases, V lost 10 bases, and 18 bases had no gene match. CDR1 is LNHNV, CDR2 YYDKDF, per germline (reference sequence). The DNA of the CDR3 is TGTGCCATACAGGGGGCGGCCAGGCTACCTGCGGAAGAGACCCAGTACTTC. The encoded protein is CAIQGAARLPAEETQYF.

As DNA, the CDR3 is TGCGCCAGCAGCTCTACAGGGCCCAATCAGCCCCAGCATTTT. It specifies CASSSTGPNQPQHF. The V gene is TRBV5-1, the J gene TRBJ1-5, with D possibly TRBD1 on 6 matching bases. Germline V gene sequence: CDR1 SGHRS, CDR2 YFSETQ. CDR3 length: 14 amino acids. Trimming cost V 3 bases and J 3 bases, with 10 bases left between them.

This clonotype has just a few counts. The chain couples TRBV4-2 to TRBJ1-6; D might be TRBD1 (5 bases). There are 14 residues in the CDR3. CDR1 is LGHNA and CDR2 is YNFKEQ in the germline V gene. V shed 4 bases and J shed 8 bases, with 12 bases lying between them. Here the CDR3 DNA reads TGTGCCAGCAGCCGAGATCTGGGGGATTCACCCCTCCACTTT. Residues: CASSRDLGDSPLHF.

This clonotype appeared a few times. Compared with germline, one end of the junction differs, possibly owing to a read error. The chain employs TRBV5-1 and TRBJ2-5, with D hard to call. The CDR3 loop spans 13 amino acids. In germline, CDR1 is SGHRS, CDR2 YFSETQ. CDR3 loop: CASSGNDQGTQYF. The CDR3 nucleotides read TGCGCCAGCAGTGGGAACGATCAAGGGACCCAGTACTTC.

In this sample, this clonotype turned up many times. The gene calls are TRBV20-1 and TRBJ2-1; D gene uncertain. The CDR3 is made up of 14 amino acids. The germline gives CDR1 DFQATT, CDR2 SNEGSKA (reference sequence). V was pared by 1 base and J by 3 bases, with 10 bases between. The chain's CDR3 is CSARALKVYNEQFF. The DNA for the CDR3 is TGCAGTGCTAGAGCTTTAAAGGTCTACAATGAGCAGTTCTTC.

V gene TRBV21-1 combines with J gene TRBJ2-1; the D call in the table, TRBD1, was not verified against the DNA. TRBV21-1 is classified as a pseudogene. The CDR3 covers 16 residues. The CDR3 DNA follows: TGTGCCAGCAACGTCCGCCCCGGGACAGTAGGCAATGAGCAGTTCTTC. Amino acid sequence: CASNVRPGTVGNEQFF.

The chain has TRBV20-1 and TRBJ1-3; D uncertain. Trimming removed 3 bases at V and 2 bases at J, with 8 bases between. Germline loops: CDR1 DFQATT, CDR2 SNEGSKA (reference sequence). The CDR3 runs to 13 residues. The CDR3 is CSARFITGNTIYF. In nucleotides, the CDR3 is TGCAGTGCTAGGTTCATCACTGGAAACACCATATATTTT.

This clonotype was found a few times. This sequence joins TRBV12-5 and TRBJ2-2; D possibly corresponds to TRBD1 (6 bases). The length of the CDR3 is 15 residues. V dropped 7 bases and J dropped 5 bases, with 17 bases sitting between them. Per germline, CDR1 LGHNT and CDR2 FRNRAP. The CDR3 protein is CASARTGTRTGELFF. CDR3 nucleotide sequence: TGTGCTAGTGCCAGAACAGGGACCCGAACCGGGGAGCTGTTTTTT.

Here the CDR3 DNA reads TGTGCCAGCGGTTCGGGGGGCGGGGTCCCAGATACGCAGTATTTT. It specifies CASGSGGGVPDTQYF. The V call is TRBV5-4, the J call TRBJ2-3; the D gene is possibly TRBD2 (7 bases). Germline V CDR1 and CDR2: SGHNT, YYREEE (reference sequence). Trimming removed 7 bases from V and 4 bases from J, with 19 bases in between. The CDR3 has 15 residues.

CDR3 in DNA: TGTGCCAGCAGCTTACGAGCTAGCGGGAGACCCCCCACAGATACGCAGTATTTT. This gives the protein CASSLRASGRPPTDTQYF. This chain joins TRBV11-2 and TRBJ2-3; 10 bases line up with TRBD2. CDR1 is SGHAT and CDR2 is FQNNGV in the germline V gene. The CDR3 contains 18 residues. The V gene end was trimmed by 2 bases and the J gene end by 2 bases; junction bases not matched to a gene: 10.

In this sample, this clonotype turned up a few times. The J gene is TRBJ2-1, the V gene TRBV5-1; D gene uncertain. The V end was cut by 2 bases, the J end by 3 bases, with 15 bases between. CDR1 and CDR2 from the germline V gene are SGHRS and YFSETQ. The CDR3 is 16 residues long. The CDR3 region has the DNA TGCGCCAGCAGCTTAATGGTCGCTGGGCGCTACAATGAGCAGTTCTTC. It translates to CASSLMVAGRYNEQFF.

This clonotype was recorded a few times. The V and J genes are TRBV7-2 and TRBJ2-1; a possible D gene is TRBD2 (5 bases). CDR1 SGHTA and CDR2 FQGNSA come from the germline V gene. V was pared by 5 bases and J by 6 bases, with 20 bases between. There are 16 residues in the CDR3. The CDR3 DNA follows: TGTGCCAGCAGCGCCCTTCGAGAGGGCCGTAGCAATGAGCAGTTCTTC. Protein sequence: CASSALREGRSNEQFF.

This clonotype occurred a few times. Written as DNA, the CDR3 is TGTGCCAGCAGTCCAGAGGGGGCGCGGGTCACTGAAGCTTTCTTT. This gives the protein CASSPEGARVTEAFF. The rearrangement uses TRBV27 and TRBJ1-1; 7 bases fit TRBD1. The CDR3 has 15 amino acids. In germline, CDR1 is MNHEY, CDR2 SMNVEV (reference sequence). J lost 4 bases, V lost 5 bases, and 10 bases had no gene match.

For the CDR3, the DNA is TGTGCCAGCAATCTCGAGGTGTGGGGGAACGAGCAGTACTTC. It is translated as CASNLEVWGNEQYF. V gene TRBV28 combines with J gene TRBJ2-7, with D possibly being TRBD1 or TRBD2 (5 bases each). The CDR3 is made up of 14 amino acids. Germline V gives CDR1 MDHEN, CDR2 SYDVKM. V was shortened by 7 bases and J by 5 bases, with 18 bases between the two germline ends.

This clonotype was detected ten times or more. This chain links TRBV6-2 or TRBV6-3 with TRBJ2-1; maybe TRBD2 (5 bases). The germline V gene has CDR1 MNHEY and CDR2 SVGEGT. This CDR3 is 15 amino acids long. The germline V and J ends were trimmed by 8 bases and 4 bases, with 18 bases remaining between them. The CDR3 sequence: CASRMERAVYNEQFF. Here the CDR3 DNA reads TGTGCCAGCCGGATGGAGAGGGCCGTGTACAATGAGCAGTTCTTC.

The table lists this clonotype with a few counts. The chain employs TRBV7-2 and TRBJ2-2; 10 nucleotides align to TRBD2. V shed 1 base and J 5 bases; nucleotides not matched to a gene: 1. The length of the CDR3 is 15 residues. From germline, CDR1 is SGHTA and CDR2 FQGNSA. The CDR3 nucleotides are TGTGCCAGCAGCTTAGAACTAGCGGGAACCGGGGAGCTGTTTTTT. It is translated as CASSLELAGTGELFF.

On this clonotype itself: The junction shows a germline mismatch at one end, possibly a read error. J is TRBJ2-1 and V is TRBV9; unclear D gene. Germline values: CDR1 SGDLS, CDR2 YYNGEE. This CDR3 region has 12 residues. The CDR3 loop reads CASSVNFNDQFF. The DNA of the CDR3 is TGTGCCAGCAGCGTAAACTTCAATGACCAGTTCTTC. Full variable domain (remainder filled in from reference TRBV9 and TRBJ2-1): DSGVTQTPKHLITATGQRVTLRCSPRSGDLSVYWYQQSLDQGLQFLIQYYNGEERAKGNILERFSAQQFPDLHSELNLSSLELGDSALYFCASSVNFNDQFFGPGTRLTVL.